This TCR beta chain was observed in a study of early T cells in non-severe SARS-CoV-2 infection. CDR3 length: 12 residues. V gave up 2 bases and J gave up 3 bases, with 6 bases separating them. Per germline, CDR1 SGHDT and CDR2 YYEEEE. TCRdb recomputed calls from the 5' RACE reads with MiXCR, one row per CDR3 protein. The repertoire holds 55,000 to 75,000 distinct CDR3 sequences, with roughly an eighth as singletons. There are many counts of this clonotype. The sequence was obtained from an adult who was a healthcare worker with PCR-confirmed SARS-CoV-2 infection or an uninfected control (not recorded which). What was sequenced was whole blood. This chain uses TRBV5-6 with TRBJ2-7, with no clear D. CDR3 loop: CASSFGNYEQYF. The CDR3 DNA sequence: TGTGCCAGCAGCTTCGGTAACTACGAGCAGTACTTC.